The 10 T cell receptor beta chains reported below all come from one sample, sequenced in a study of T cells after posttransplantation cyclophosphamide. Assay used: immunoSEQ multiplex PCR; TCRdb lists only in-frame clones, some missing. The profile shows approximately 2,500 clones, around 70% of them singletons. Cyclophosphamide on days +3 and +4 followed busulfan-fludarabine conditioning and a marrow graft. The sequences come from PBMCs, collected 30 days after allogeneic stem cell transplant with posttransplant cyclophosphamide. These receptors came from a female patient aged 50-65 years who received an allogeneic stem cell transplant from a related donor, was CMV-positive, and had no GVHD. Some of the T cells might come from the graft donor.

J is TRBJ2-7 and V is TRBV6-6; TRBD1 might be the D (6 bases). The germline V and J ends were trimmed by 4 bases and 9 bases, with 19 bases remaining between them. CDR3 length: 14 residues. Germline assignment: CDR1 MNHNY and CDR2 SVGAGI (reference sequence). The CDR3 here is CASSSRGQARRQYF. CDR3 sequence (DNA): TGTGCCAGCAGTTCTCGGGGACAAGCTCGGAGGCAGTACTTC.

This chain joins TRBV13 and TRBJ2-5; 8 positions match TRBD2. With V trimmed by 6 bases and J by 1 base, 13 bases remained unmatched. The CDR3 length is 17 residues. Germline V gene data show CDR1 as PRHDT and CDR2 as FYEKMQ (reference sequence). The CDR3 DNA follows: TGTGCCAGCAGTTACTCGATTATGGCGGGGGGCCAAGAGACCCAGTACTTC. Translated: CASSYSIMAGGQETQYF.

This sequence joins TRBV6-4 and TRBJ2-7, with D hard to call. There are 14 residues in the CDR3. V was trimmed by 3 bases and J by 2 bases, leaving 11 bases between them. CDR1 is MRHNA and CDR2 is SNTAGT in the germline V gene. This chain's CDR3 is CASSDTAVTYEQYF. CDR3 DNA sequence: TGTGCCAGCAGTGATACGGCGGTAACCTACGAGCAGTACTTC.

This chain joins TRBV18 and TRBJ2-5; 11 nucleotides agree with TRBD1. This CDR3 has 17 residues. V dropped 1 base and J dropped 6; count of bases not matched to a gene: 10. Germline lookup yields CDR1 KGHSH and CDR2 LQKENI. CDR3 region: CASSPLILGTGGKTQYF. As DNA, the CDR3 is TGTGCCAGCTCACCACTGATTTTGGGGACAGGGGGGAAGACCCAGTACTTC.

V gene TRBV29-1 combines with J gene TRBJ2-7; no definite D call. The germline V and J ends were trimmed by 6 bases and 1 base, with 10 bases remaining between them. The CDR3 covers 12 residues. The germline V gene has CDR1 SQVTM and CDR2 ANQGSEA. CDR3 in amino acids: CSVVTPSYEQYF. CDR3 coding DNA: TGCAGCGTGGTGACACCGTCCTACGAGCAGTACTTC.

This rearrangement joins TRBV12-5 to TRBJ1-2, with D perhaps matching TRBD1 (5 bases). The V gene's germline CDR1 is LGHNT and CDR2 FRNRAP. The CDR3 runs 14 residues. V was trimmed by 6 bases and J by 1 base, leaving 12 bases between them. The CDR3 nucleotides are TGTGCTAGTGGCCCCTGGGGGGTTAACTATGGCTACACCTTC. The encoded protein is CASGPWGVNYGYTF. The complete variable domain, with remaining parts taken from reference TRBV12-5 and TRBJ1-2, reads DARVTQTPRHKVTEMGQEVTMRCQPILGHNTVFWYRQTMMQGLELLAYFRNRAPLDDSGMPKDRFSAEMPDATLATLKIQPSEPRDSAVYFCASGPWGVNYGYTFGSGTRLTVV.

In this sample, this clone turned up a few times. V gene TRBV5-8 combines with J gene TRBJ2-7; 7 nucleotides align to TRBD1. The CDR3 runs 13 residues. V lost 4 bases to trimming and J lost 5 bases; unmatched junction nucleotides: 6. Germline CDR1 and CDR2: SGHTS and YDEGEE. CDR3 coding DNA: TGTGCCAGCAGCCTCCTAGACAGGGACGAGCAGTACTTC. Protein sequence: CASSLLDRDEQYF.

The rearrangement uses TRBV28 and TRBJ1-1; a possible D gene is TRBD1 (6 bases). Germline loops: CDR1 MDHEN, CDR2 SYDVKM. The CDR3 extends over 14 amino acids. V was clipped by 4 bases and J by 7 bases, with 16 bases between them. CDR3 in amino acids: CASSSAGGGVEAFF. CDR3 sequence (DNA): TGTGCCAGCAGTTCCGCGGGGGGCGGGGTTGAAGCTTTCTTT.

The chain employs TRBV10-3 and TRBJ2-2, with D possibly TRBD2 on 5 matching bases. Trimming took off 7 bases at V and 7 bases at J, with 19 bases between the two ends. The CDR3 is made up of 15 amino acids. Germline V lookup: CDR1 ENHRY, CDR2 SYGVKD. The CDR3 loop reads CAIMRDSTGNGELFF. The CDR3 DNA is TGTGCCATCATGCGCGACTCGACCGGGAACGGGGAGCTGTTTTTT.

The chain is built from TRBV7-3 and TRBJ2-3; 9 bases are shared with TRBD2. This CDR3 spans 19 amino acids. CDR1 is SGHTA and CDR2 is FQGTGA in the germline V gene. Trimming at V came to 2 bases and at J to 1 base, leaving 13 bases not matched to a gene. In DNA, the CDR3 is TGTGCCAGCAGCTTATCACTCGGGGGACTAGCTCCTGGCACAGATACGCAGTATTTT. It codes for CASSLSLGGLAPGTDTQYF.